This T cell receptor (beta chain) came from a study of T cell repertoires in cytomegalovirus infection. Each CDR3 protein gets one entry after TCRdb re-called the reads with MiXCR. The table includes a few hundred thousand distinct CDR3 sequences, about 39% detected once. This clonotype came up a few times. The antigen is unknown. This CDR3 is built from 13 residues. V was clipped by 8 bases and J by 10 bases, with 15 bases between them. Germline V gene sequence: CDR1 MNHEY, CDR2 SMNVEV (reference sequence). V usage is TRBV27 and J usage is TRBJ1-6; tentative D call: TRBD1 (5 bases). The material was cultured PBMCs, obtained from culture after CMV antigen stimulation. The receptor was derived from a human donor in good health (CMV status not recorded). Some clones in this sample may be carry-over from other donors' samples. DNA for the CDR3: TGTGCCAGCCGGGGCTTTGCTAACTCACCCCTCCACTTT. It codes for CASRGFANSPLHF.